This TCR beta chain came from a study of type 1 regulatory T cells. TCRdb re-analysed the reads in MiXCR, keeping a single row per CDR3 protein. The sample shows 40,000 to 50,000 distinct CDR3 sequences, 10% to 15% of them seen only once. For this clonotype: Its matching antigen is unknown.

After removal of 4 bases from V and 4 bases from J, the junction contained 3 bases not matched to a gene. The CDR3 is 13 residues long. Germline V CDR1 and CDR2: SGHKS, YYEKEE (reference sequence). The source of this sequence is a human donor in good health. What was sequenced was cultured non-Tr1 T cells, either the whole culture or a sorted T cell fraction (not recorded which). The chain recombines TRBV5-5 with TRBJ1-2, with 8 bases matching TRBD1. The CDR3 sequence: CASSLDRAYGYTF. As DNA, the CDR3 is TGTGCCAGCAGCCTGGACAGGGCCTATGGCTACACCTTC.